These T cell receptor beta chains were read from a single sample in a study of blood T cell repertoires in COVID-19. Clones were sequenced by immunoSEQ multiplex PCR, and TCRdb holds only the in-frame ones, with some missing. The table records around 140,000 clones, 65% to 90% of them present only once. Input material: peripheral blood. These receptor sequences come from a man aged 60 to 69 with active or convalescent COVID-19. Each CDR3 is given with its conserved first and last residue. Each record gives: D gene, V gene, clone size, J gene, CDR3 DNA, CDR3 protein. A D gene is named only where the DNA matches it firmly. Size is stated for part of the rows, as once, few or many counts, or as a class when the clone is expanded.

d_call: .; v_call: TRBV10-2; clone_size: .; j_call: TRBJ1-5; cdr3_nt: TGCGCCAGCAGTGAGTCGAACACCCTTAATCAGCCCCAGCATTTT; cdr3_aa: CASSESNTLNQPQHF
d_call: TRBD1; v_call: TRBV3-1/TRBV3-2; clone_size: .; j_call: TRBJ2-6; cdr3_nt: TGTGCCAGCAGCCCCCGACAGGGCCGCTCTGGGGCCAACGTCCTGACTTTC; cdr3_aa: CASSPRQGRSGANVLTF
d_call: .; v_call: TRBV11-3; clone_size: .; j_call: TRBJ1-1; cdr3_nt: TGTGCCAGCAGCTTAGGAACAGGGCATTTGGGGACTGAAGCTTTCTTT; cdr3_aa: CASSLGTGHLGTEAFF
d_call: .; v_call: TRBV18; clone_size: .; j_call: TRBJ2-1; cdr3_nt: TGTGCCAGCTCACCCCCAATTAGCAGGGACAATGAGCAGTTCTTC; cdr3_aa: CASSPPISRDNEQFF
d_call: TRBD1; v_call: TRBV25-1; clone_size: .; j_call: TRBJ1-1; cdr3_nt: TGTGCCAGCAGTGACCACAGGGGGCGGGGAGCTTTCTTT; cdr3_aa: CASSDHRGRGAFF
d_call: .; v_call: TRBV11-3; clone_size: .; j_call: TRBJ1-1; cdr3_nt: TGTGCCAGCAGCTTAGACCGAGATAACACTGAAGCTTTCTTT; cdr3_aa: CASSLDRDNTEAFF
d_call: TRBD2; v_call: TRBV19; clone_size: .; j_call: TRBJ2-4; cdr3_nt: TGTGCCAGTAGTCCCCGGACTAGCGGGACCAGTGGGACCAAAAACATTCAGTACTTC; cdr3_aa: CASSPRTSGTSGTKNIQYF
d_call: TRBD2; v_call: TRBV7-2; clone_size: .; j_call: TRBJ2-1; cdr3_nt: TGTGCCAGCAGCTTCCAAGCGGGAGGGCCTTTCAATGAGCAGTTCTTC; cdr3_aa: CASSFQAGGPFNEQFF
d_call: TRBD1; v_call: TRBV6-5; clone_size: .; j_call: TRBJ2-1; cdr3_nt: TGTGCCAGCAGTCACGGGGACAGGGGGAATGAGCAGTTCTTC; cdr3_aa: CASSHGDRGNEQFF
d_call: .; v_call: TRBV6-5; clone_size: .; j_call: TRBJ1-1; cdr3_nt: TGTGCCAGCAGTTTCGCGGCCGCGGCTTTCTTT; cdr3_aa: CASSFAAAAFF
d_call: .; v_call: TRBV18; clone_size: .; j_call: TRBJ2-1; cdr3_nt: TGTGCCAGCTCACCACCGTTTGGGAGCGTCGTAAATGAGCAGTTCTTC; cdr3_aa: CASSPPFGSVVNEQFF
d_call: TRBD1; v_call: TRBV4-3; clone_size: once; j_call: TRBJ2-2; cdr3_nt: TGCGCCAGCAGCCAAGATCTGCAGGGGGCCGGGGAGCTGTTTTTT; cdr3_aa: CASSQDLQGAGELFF
d_call: .; v_call: TRBV25-1; clone_size: .; j_call: TRBJ1-2; cdr3_nt: TGTGCGCGGGAGACAGGAAAAGAACATTATGGCTACACCTTC; cdr3_aa: CARETGKEHYGYTF
d_call: TRBD2; v_call: TRBV7-9; clone_size: .; j_call: TRBJ2-4; cdr3_nt: TGTGCCAGCAGCGCAGCGGGGAGCCTAGCCAAAAACATTCAGTACTTC; cdr3_aa: CASSAAGSLAKNIQYF
d_call: TRBD1; v_call: TRBV27; clone_size: .; j_call: TRBJ2-7; cdr3_nt: TGTGCCAGCAGTCCCGGGACAGGGCATTCATCCTACGAGCAGTACTTC; cdr3_aa: CASSPGTGHSSYEQYF
d_call: TRBD1; v_call: TRBV27; clone_size: .; j_call: TRBJ2-5; cdr3_nt: TGTGCCAGCAGTCCGCGGACAGGGGATCAAGAGACCCAGTACTTC; cdr3_aa: CASSPRTGDQETQYF
d_call: TRBD1; v_call: TRBV2; clone_size: .; j_call: TRBJ1-1; cdr3_nt: TGTGCCAGCAGCAGACAGGGTCCAGACACTGAAGCTTTCTTT; cdr3_aa: CASSRQGPDTEAFF
d_call: .; v_call: TRBV29-1; clone_size: .; j_call: TRBJ2-5; cdr3_nt: TGCAGCGTTGAAACTTTCGGGGGTAAAGAGACCCAGTACTTC; cdr3_aa: CSVETFGGKETQYF
d_call: .; v_call: TRBV15; clone_size: once; j_call: TRBJ2-5; cdr3_nt: TGTGCCACCAGCAGAGTGGAAGGGGGTAGGGAGACCCAGTACTTC; cdr3_aa: CATSRVEGGRETQYF
d_call: TRBD2; v_call: TRBV9; clone_size: .; j_call: TRBJ2-4; cdr3_nt: TGTGCCAGCAGCGTAGATGGCGGGGGGTTGGGAAACATTCAGTACTTC; cdr3_aa: CASSVDGGGLGNIQYF
d_call: TRBD1; v_call: TRBV7-8; clone_size: .; j_call: TRBJ1-5; cdr3_nt: TGTGCCAGCAGCCCACGACAGGGTGGACTGCCCCAGCATTTT; cdr3_aa: CASSPRQGGLPQHF
d_call: .; v_call: TRBV6-2/TRBV6-3; clone_size: many; j_call: TRBJ1-2; cdr3_nt: TGTGCCAGCAGTTTTCTCACCCAGGATACAGAACACTATGGCTACACCTTC; cdr3_aa: CASSFLTQDTEHYGYTF
d_call: .; v_call: TRBV7-9; clone_size: few; j_call: TRBJ1-6; cdr3_nt: TGTGCCAGCAGGGGGGTTCGAGGGAGGAATTCACCCCTCCACTTT; cdr3_aa: CASRGVRGRNSPLHF
d_call: .; v_call: TRBV30; clone_size: .; j_call: TRBJ2-3; cdr3_nt: TGTGCCTGGAGTGTCTTAACTTCGCAGTATTTT; cdr3_aa: CAWSVLTSQYF
d_call: .; v_call: TRBV2; clone_size: .; j_call: TRBJ1-2; cdr3_nt: TGTGCCAGCAGGGGCCCTTTGCTCAGTACTGGCTACACCTTC; cdr3_aa: CASRGPLLSTGYTF
d_call: .; v_call: TRBV6-6; clone_size: .; j_call: TRBJ2-5; cdr3_nt: TGTGCCACCGGGACTTTGGCTACCCAGTACTTC; cdr3_aa: CATGTLATQYF
d_call: .; v_call: TRBV4-2; clone_size: .; j_call: TRBJ2-7; cdr3_nt: TGTGCCAGCAGCCCCACCTTGGGGGGAACCTACGAGCAGTACTTC; cdr3_aa: CASSPTLGGTYEQYF
d_call: .; v_call: TRBV28; clone_size: .; j_call: TRBJ1-4; cdr3_nt: TGTGCCAGCAGTTTATTGCAGGGGTTTAATGAAAAACTGTTTTTT; cdr3_aa: CASSLLQGFNEKLFF
d_call: .; v_call: TRBV20-1; clone_size: .; j_call: TRBJ2-1; cdr3_nt: TGCAGTGCTAGTGGTAGGAGGGCCGCCCCCCCTGAGCAGTTCTTC; cdr3_aa: CSASGRRAAPPEQFF
d_call: .; v_call: TRBV5-1; clone_size: .; j_call: TRBJ1-1; cdr3_nt: TGCGCCAGCAGCGTTTGGGGCAGCGGGAACCAGAACACTGAAGCTTTCTTT; cdr3_aa: CASSVWGSGNQNTEAFF
d_call: .; v_call: TRBV5-5; clone_size: .; j_call: TRBJ2-4; cdr3_nt: TGTGCCAGCAGGAAAAGACAGGAGGCCCTAGCCAAAAACATTCAGTACTTC; cdr3_aa: CASRKRQEALAKNIQYF
d_call: TRBD1; v_call: TRBV19; clone_size: .; j_call: TRBJ1-5; cdr3_nt: TGTGCCAGTAGTATGGTTCCGGGACAGCGCAATCAGCCCCAGCATTTT; cdr3_aa: CASSMVPGQRNQPQHF
d_call: TRBD1; v_call: TRBV5-1; clone_size: .; j_call: TRBJ2-5; cdr3_nt: TGCGCCAGCAGCTTGGCGCGACAGGGGGGAGAGACCCAGTACTTC; cdr3_aa: CASSLARQGGETQYF
d_call: TRBD2; v_call: TRBV6-2/TRBV6-3; clone_size: .; j_call: TRBJ2-2; cdr3_nt: TGTGCCAGCAGTTACTCGGGACTACTCCCCCCCGGGGAGCTGTTTTTT; cdr3_aa: CASSYSGLLPPGELFF
d_call: .; v_call: TRBV6-2/TRBV6-3; clone_size: .; j_call: TRBJ1-1; cdr3_nt: TGTGCCAGCAGTTATCAAGCGAACACTGAAGCTTTCTTT; cdr3_aa: CASSYQANTEAFF
d_call: .; v_call: TRBV4-3; clone_size: .; j_call: TRBJ1-4; cdr3_nt: TGCGCCAGCAGCAAACAGGGATCGGGTGAAAAACTGTTTTTT; cdr3_aa: CASSKQGSGEKLFF
d_call: TRBD1; v_call: TRBV9; clone_size: .; j_call: TRBJ2-1; cdr3_nt: TGTGCCAGCAGCCCGGACGCCGGGACAGGGGGTCCCGCGGGGTATGAGCAGTTCTTC; cdr3_aa: CASSPDAGTGGPAGYEQFF
d_call: .; v_call: TRBV3-1/TRBV3-2; clone_size: .; j_call: TRBJ1-1; cdr3_nt: TGTGCCAGCAGCCGAGCTTCTGAAGCTTTCTTT; cdr3_aa: CASSRASEAFF
d_call: .; v_call: TRBV3-1/TRBV3-2; clone_size: .; j_call: TRBJ2-1; cdr3_nt: TGTGCCAGCAGCCAAGATTCGGTAGCGCTATCCTACAATGAGCAGTTCTTC; cdr3_aa: CASSQDSVALSYNEQFF
d_call: TRBD1; v_call: TRBV30; clone_size: .; j_call: TRBJ1-2; cdr3_nt: TGTGCCTGCTTAGAGCGCGGGACAGGGAAGACCCACGGTGGCTACACCTTC; cdr3_aa: CACLERGTGKTHGGYTF
d_call: TRBD1; v_call: TRBV9; clone_size: .; j_call: TRBJ1-1; cdr3_nt: TGTGCCAGCAGCGTAGAGGCACAGGGGAGTGGGGCTTTCTTT; cdr3_aa: CASSVEAQGSGAFF
d_call: .; v_call: TRBV12-3/TRBV12-4; clone_size: few; j_call: TRBJ1-2; cdr3_nt: TGTGCCAGCACCGCGGGAAATAACTATGGCTACACCTTC; cdr3_aa: CASTAGNNYGYTF
d_call: .; v_call: TRBV2; clone_size: .; j_call: TRBJ1-6; cdr3_nt: TGTGCCAGCAGTGAACGGGGGGGAGATTCACCCCTCCACTTT; cdr3_aa: CASSERGGDSPLHF
d_call: TRBD2; v_call: TRBV13; clone_size: .; j_call: TRBJ2-6; cdr3_nt: TGTGCCAGCAGCTTAGTAGCAGCGGGGGTGATCTCTGGGGCCAACGTCCTGACTTTC; cdr3_aa: CASSLVAAGVISGANVLTF
d_call: .; v_call: TRBV5-6; clone_size: once; j_call: TRBJ1-1; cdr3_nt: TGTGCCAGCAGCTTCTGGAACACTGAAGCTTTCTTT; cdr3_aa: CASSFWNTEAFF
d_call: TRBD1; v_call: TRBV5-1; clone_size: .; j_call: TRBJ2-5; cdr3_nt: TGCGCCAGCAGCTTAGGACAGGGCGGGGAGACCCAGTACTTC; cdr3_aa: CASSLGQGGETQYF